This TCR beta chain emerged from a study of T cells in Graves' hyperthyroidism and ophthalmopathy. Study observations and caveats: Most clonotypes expanded in thyroid above 0.001 were likewise present in blood.

Germline CDR1 reads MDHEN; CDR2 reads SYDVKM. Germline trimming cut 8 bases from V and 7 bases from J; bases unmatched to any gene: 8. The CDR3 extends over 13 amino acids. The sample holds a few counts of this clonotype. Its antigen is as yet unknown. Every diagnosis used clinical symptoms, serum thyroxine and TRAb, thyroid ultrasound and orbital computed tomography. The source material, RNA transcripts, was used to amplify TCR beta CDR3 regions. The HTBI set primed first-round TCR CDR3 RT-PCR. TCRdb passed the multiplex PCR reads through MiXCR, listing each CDR3 protein once. The profile covers roughly 380,000 distinct CDR3 sequences, with approximately 15% appearing a single time and 8% to 13% taken by the ten largest.

Sequencing was performed on blood. This rearrangement joins TRBV28 to TRBJ1-5; 7 bases fit TRBD1. The clonotype comes from a woman aged 55 to 70 with Graves' hyperthyroidism. The CDR3 loop reads CASHRGGAQPQHF. The CDR3 DNA reads as TGTGCCAGCCACAGGGGTGGTGCGCAGCCCCAGCATTTT.